What follows are 14 T cell receptor beta chains derived from one specimen sequenced in a study of blood T cell repertoires in COVID-19. Profiled with immunoSEQ multiplex PCR; TCRdb holds only in-frame clones, not every one. The sample has roughly 190,000 clones, nearly 90% seen once. The sequenced material came from peripheral blood. These receptors were collected from a man aged 60-69 years with active or convalescent COVID-19.

The chain has TRBV4-1 and TRBJ1-5, with TRBD1 as a possible D gene (5 bases). Trimming cost V 4 bases and J 6 bases, with 13 bases left between them. This CDR3 has 14 residues. Germline V lookup: CDR1 MGHRA, CDR2 YSYEKL. CDR3 in amino acids: CASSPRESGQPQHF. CDR3 DNA: TGCGCCAGCAGCCCCAGGGAATCGGGTCAGCCCCAGCATTTT.

The rearrangement uses TRBV19 and TRBJ2-7; 7 bases agree with TRBD1. The V and J ends lost 3 bases and 2 bases, in that order; junction bases with no gene match: 4. The CDR3 totals 14 residues. The germline V gene encodes CDR1 LNHDA and CDR2 SQIVND (reference sequence). Written as DNA, the CDR3 is TGTGCCAGTAGTATGACAGGGCTCACCTACGAGCAGTACTTC. Encoded protein: CASSMTGLTYEQYF.

The chain links TRBV21-1 to TRBJ1-5; the table's D call TRBD1 went unverified against the DNA. TRBV21-1 is annotated as a pseudogene. CDR3 size: 18 residues. The CDR3 DNA is TGTGCCAGCAGCTTCCGGCTGATGAGACAGGCGATCGATCAGCCCCAGCATTTT. Translated: CASSFRLMRQAIDQPQHF.

V and J are TRBV3-1 (or the pseudogene TRBV3-2) and TRBJ2-7, with D hard to call. This CDR3 comprises 13 residues. Germline V gives CDR1 LGHDT, CDR2 YNNKEL (reference sequence). V shed 0 bases and J shed 1 base, with 4 bases lying between them. The CDR3 DNA follows: TGTGCCAGCAGCCAAGACAGTTCCTACGAGCAGTACTTC. This encodes CASSQDSSYEQYF.

The chain combines TRBV5-1 with TRBJ1-2; 9 bases align to TRBD1. Per germline, CDR1 SGHRS and CDR2 YFSETQ. The V segment lost 3 bases and the J segment 9 bases; nucleotides outside the gene matches: 9. The CDR3 is 14 residues long. The CDR3 region is CASSSEGQGERYTF. CDR3 coding DNA: TGCGCCAGCAGCTCGGAGGGACAGGGTGAGCGCTACACCTTC.

The chain carries TRBV9 and TRBJ2-7; 8 nucleotides match TRBD1. After removal of 2 bases from V and 0 bases from J, the junction contained 1 base not matched to a gene. Germline V gene lookup returns CDR1 SGDLS and CDR2 YYNGEE. The CDR3 extends over 14 amino acids. The CDR3 sequence is CASSVDRDSYEQYF. The CDR3 DNA is TGTGCCAGCAGCGTGGACAGGGACTCCTACGAGCAGTACTTC. Full variable domain (rest looked up from reference TRBV9 and TRBJ2-7): DSGVTQTPKHLITATGQRVTLRCSPRSGDLSVYWYQQSLDQGLQFLIQYYNGEERAKGNILERFSAQQFPDLHSELNLSSLELGDSALYFCASSVDRDSYEQYFGPGTRLTVT.

This clone was observed a few times. This rearrangement joins TRBV30 to TRBJ1-2; TRBD1 matches 7 bases. CDR1 is GTSNPN, CDR2 SVGIG, per germline (reference sequence). CDR3 size: 16 residues. With 2 bases clipped from V and 0 bases from J, the junction kept 9 bases outside the gene matches. The CDR3 loop reads CAWSPRGQVPNYGYTF. DNA for the CDR3: TGTGCCTGGAGTCCCAGAGGACAGGTCCCTAACTATGGCTACACCTTC.

The CDR3 spells CASSRNSQGWETQYF. The CDR3 nucleotides read TGTGCCAGCAGCCGAAATTCCCAGGGTTGGGAGACCCAGTACTTC. The V gene is TRBV14, the J gene TRBJ2-5, with a weak D call TRBD1 (5 bases). This CDR3 has 15 residues. The V gene lost 4 bases and the J gene lost 5 bases, with 17 bases spanning the gap. Germline V lookup: CDR1 SGHDN, CDR2 FVKESK.

J is TRBJ2-7 and V is TRBV2; D gene uncertain. V was cut by 7 bases and J by 2 bases, with 12 bases left in between. The V gene's germline CDR1 is SNHLY and CDR2 FYNNEI. The CDR3 extends over 13 amino acids. CDR3 sequence (DNA): TGTGCCAGCACCCTGGGCAGGACCTACGAGCAGTACTTC. Residues: CASTLGRTYEQYF.

The V and J genes are TRBV5-5 and TRBJ2-7, with D possibly matching TRBD1 (5 bases). CDR3 length: 12 amino acids. Germline CDR1 SGHKS, CDR2 YYEKEE (reference sequence). Trimming removed 0 bases from V and 6 bases from J, with 7 bases in between. The CDR3 reads CASSLVGVEQYF. CDR3 nucleotides: TGTGCCAGCAGCTTGGTAGGGGTCGAGCAGTACTTC.

This chain uses TRBV3-1 (or the pseudogene TRBV3-2) with TRBJ1-4, with D possibly matching TRBD1 (6 bases). Deletions cut 4 bases from V and 5 bases from J, with 14 bases between. The CDR3 spans 15 residues. The germline V gene encodes CDR1 LGHDT and CDR2 YNNKEL (reference sequence). CDR3 sequence: CASSPWGGPNEKLFF. In DNA, the CDR3 is TGTGCCAGCAGCCCGTGGGGGGGGCCGAATGAAAAACTGTTTTTT.

J is TRBJ2-2 and V is TRBV7-3, with 8 bases lining up with TRBD2. Germline trimming cut 5 bases from V and 7 bases from J; bases unmatched to any gene: 6. This CDR3 spans 14 amino acids. CDR1 is SGHTA, CDR2 FQGTGA, per germline. CDR3 residues: CASSPGTRSGELFF. For the CDR3, the DNA is TGTGCCAGCAGCCCGGGGACTAGAAGCGGGGAGCTGTTTTTT.

The V gene is TRBV6-5, the J gene TRBJ2-2; D might be TRBD2 (5 bases). Deletions cut 6 bases from V and 4 bases from J, with 6 bases between. The germline CDR1 and CDR2 sequences are MNHEY and SVGAGI. This CDR3 comprises 12 residues. The CDR3 nucleotides are TGTGCCAGCAGACGGGGCACCGGGGAGCTGTTTTTT. This translates into CASRRGTGELFF.

CDR3 loop: CATSPGGRDNEKLFF. The CDR3 DNA sequence: TGTGCCACCTCGCCCGGGGGGAGGGATAATGAAAAACTGTTTTTT. The genes are TRBV27 and TRBJ1-4, with TRBD1 as a possible D gene (5 bases). V shed 10 bases and J shed 4 bases, with 19 bases lying between them. The germline V gene encodes CDR1 MNHEY and CDR2 SMNVEV (reference sequence). This CDR3 region has 15 residues.